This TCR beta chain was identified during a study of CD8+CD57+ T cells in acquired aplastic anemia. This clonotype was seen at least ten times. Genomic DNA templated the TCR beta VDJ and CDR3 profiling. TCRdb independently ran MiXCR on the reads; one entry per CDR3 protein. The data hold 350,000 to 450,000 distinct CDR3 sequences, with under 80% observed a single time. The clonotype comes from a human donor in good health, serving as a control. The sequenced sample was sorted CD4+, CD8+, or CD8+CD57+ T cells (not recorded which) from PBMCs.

The CDR3 sequence: CASTGSRGQYF. CDR3 sequence (DNA): TGTGCCAGTACCGGGTCTCGGGGGCAGTACTTC. The chain has TRBV19 and TRBJ2-7; TRBD2 might be the D (5 bases). Germline lookup yields CDR1 LNHDA and CDR2 SQIVND (reference sequence). The CDR3 is 11 residues long. V lost 7 bases and J lost 9, with 13 bases in between.